A single sample gave rise to the 2 T cell receptor beta chains below, sequenced in a study of cytomegalovirus exposure and HLA in healthy donors. PCR amplification relied on 60 Vbeta primers (plus 13 Jbeta primers). TCRdb's copy holds only in-frame clones and misses some; the assay was immunoSEQ multiplex PCR. Altogether roughly 130,000 clones are present, roughly 76% being singletons, with the ten largest covering about 1.2%. Sequencing was performed on PBMCs. The receptors come from a woman in her 40s in good health and CMV-seronegative.

This rearrangement joins TRBV28 to TRBJ1-2, with no clear D. The CDR3 spans 12 residues. CDR1 and CDR2 from the germline V gene are MDHEN and SYDVKM. The V end was cut by 6 bases, the J end by 1 base, with 6 bases between. In DNA form, the CDR3 reads TGTGCCAGCAGGAACATTAACTATGGCTACACCTTC. Amino acid sequence: CASRNINYGYTF.

The V call is TRBV19, the J call TRBJ1-4; 10 nucleotides match TRBD1. Germline lookup yields CDR1 LNHDA and CDR2 SQIVND (reference sequence). This CDR3 comprises 15 residues. The V gene end was trimmed by 9 bases and the J gene end by 7 bases; junction bases not matched to a gene: 11. In DNA form, the CDR3 reads TGTGCCAGGACCAAATGGGACAGGGGTTGTGAAAAACTGTTTTTT. It encodes CARTKWDRGCEKLFF.